This entry lists 21 T cell receptor beta chains sequenced from one sample in a study of naive and memory T cell subsets. Notes on the study in general: Especially in CD8 cells, naive repertoires contained a few larger clonotypes, possibly CD45RA-re-expressing memory cells.

Antigen specificity for these receptors is unknown. An equimolar mix of two oligonucleotides served as the beta constant-region primer for TRBC1 and TRBC2. Four rounds of PCR amplified the ligated cDNA using nested alpha and beta constant-region primers plus SP2. TCRdb ran MiXCR on the UMI-ligation and nested PCR reads and lists one entry per CDR3 protein. The sample carries roughly 100,000 distinct CDR3 sequences, about 14% recorded once. Sequencing used naive CD8+ T cells from blood. These receptors were collected from a human donor in good health.

This chain uses TRBV2 with TRBJ2-3, with TRBD2 identical over 16 bases. From germline, CDR1 is SNHLY and CDR2 FYNNEI. This CDR3 region has 18 residues. Unmatched junction bases numbered 10, after V lost 3 bases and J lost 7 bases. The CDR3 sequence is CASSDLGTGLAGGNTQYF. The CDR3 DNA follows: TGTGCCAGCAGTGACCTCGGCACGGGACTAGCGGGGGGGAATACGCAGTATTTT.

V and J are TRBV12-3 or TRBV12-4 and TRBJ1-4, with D unclear. Trimming removed 4 bases at V and 5 bases at J, with 8 bases between. CDR3 length: 13 residues. CDR3 coding DNA: TGTGCCAGCAGTTCAGAAAAAAATGAAAAACTGTTTTTT. Translated, it gives CASSSEKNEKLFF.

This chain connects TRBV10-3 to TRBJ2-1; the D is unclear. The CDR3 is 13 residues long. Looked up from germline, CDR1 is ENHRY and CDR2 is SYGVKD. V was shortened by 3 bases and J by 8 bases, with 11 bases between the two germline ends. Here the CDR3 reads CAISDGGADEQFF. The DNA of the CDR3 is TGTGCCATCAGTGACGGTGGAGCCGATGAGCAGTTCTTC.

Of note for this clonotype: A read error may account for a junction end that differs from germline. This chain joins TRBV4-2 and TRBJ1-1; D uncertain. CDR1 LGHNA and CDR2 YNFKEQ come from the germline V gene. The CDR3 is made up of 13 amino acids. CDR3 sequence: CTSRPTDGTEAFF. The CDR3 DNA reads as TGTACCAGCAGACCCACGGATGGCACTGAAGCTTTCTTT.

DNA of the CDR3: TGTGCCAGCAGCTTAGTAGCAATGAACGAGCAGTACTTC. Protein: CASSLVAMNEQYF. The rearrangement links TRBV7-9 to TRBJ2-7; D remains ambiguous. The CDR3 is made up of 13 amino acids. V dropped 1 base and J dropped 5 bases, with 9 bases sitting between them. Germline V gives CDR1 SEHNR, CDR2 FQNEAQ (reference sequence).

This clonotype has only a few counts. The chain carries TRBV2 and TRBJ2-5; TRBD2 aligns across 10 bases. The CDR3 has 17 residues. Germline assignment: CDR1 SNHLY and CDR2 FYNNEI. The J segment lost 1 base and the V segment lost 3 bases, leaving 8 bases of the junction unmatched. CDR3 sequence: CASSERAGGPSQETQYF. CDR3 bases: TGTGCCAGCAGTGAGCGAGCGGGAGGGCCGAGCCAAGAGACCCAGTACTTC. The complete variable domain, with remaining parts taken from reference TRBV2 and TRBJ2-5, reads EPEVTQTPSHQVTQMGQEVILRCVPISNHLYFYWYRQILGQKVEFLVSFYNNEISEKSEIFDDQFSVERPDGSNFTLKIRSTKLEDSAMYFCASSERAGGPSQETQYFGPGTRLLVL.

This clonotype was recorded many times. In DNA form, the CDR3 reads TGCGCCAGCAGCCTTAGGACGGGGGCGCGCCCTTACAATGAGCAGTTCTTC. Protein sequence: CASSLRTGARPYNEQFF. This chain links TRBV5-1 with TRBJ2-1, with D perhaps assigned TRBD1 or TRBD2 (6 bases each). The ends were cut back, 4 bases at V and 4 bases at J, with 21 bases in the middle. Germline loops: CDR1 SGHRS, CDR2 YFSETQ. The CDR3 extends over 17 amino acids.

The chain couples TRBV29-1 to TRBJ1-1, with a tentative D call TRBD1 (5 bases). This CDR3 has 13 amino acids. In germline, CDR1 is SQVTM, CDR2 ANQGSEA. V lost 3 bases to trimming and J lost 0 bases, with 8 bases between them. CDR3 in amino acids: CSVDPGMNTEAFF. DNA of the CDR3: TGCAGCGTTGACCCAGGGATGAACACTGAAGCTTTCTTT.

This clonotype was recorded a few times. The rearrangement uses TRBV12-3 or TRBV12-4 and TRBJ2-1; unclear D gene. CDR3 length equals 15 residues. The V end was cut by 7 bases, the J end by 0 bases, with 13 bases between. CDR3 in DNA: TGTGCCAGCACCCCGGCTTTGGGCTCCTACAATGAGCAGTTCTTC. It encodes CASTPALGSYNEQFF.

The chain couples TRBV4-3 to TRBJ2-7; TRBD1 agrees at 7 bases. V shed 9 bases and J 1 base; nucleotides not matched to a gene: 9. The CDR3 is 14 amino acids. Germline-derived CDR1 and CDR2 are LGHNA and YSLEER. The CDR3 here is CASRPGQSSYEQYF. The CDR3 DNA reads as TGCGCCAGTCGACCGGGACAGAGTTCCTACGAGCAGTACTTC.

This clonotype was seen a few times. The chain uses TRBV10-3 and TRBJ2-7; no definite D call. V was pared by 3 bases and J by 6 bases, with 12 bases between. Germline V gene lookup returns CDR1 ENHRY and CDR2 SYGVKD. The CDR3 loop spans 13 amino acids. CDR3 residues: CAISDPPGREQYF. The CDR3 nucleotides are TGTGCCATCAGTGACCCACCGGGCCGCGAGCAGTACTTC.

This sequence joins TRBV2 and TRBJ2-2; no firm D call. V lost 2 bases to trimming and J lost 3 bases, with 10 bases between them. Germline assignment: CDR1 SNHLY and CDR2 FYNNEI. CDR3 length: 15 residues. The CDR3 is CASSENGPYTGELFF. In DNA form, the CDR3 reads TGTGCCAGCAGTGAAAACGGGCCTTACACCGGGGAGCTGTTTTTT.

This clonotype showed up many times. This rearrangement joins TRBV29-1 to TRBJ2-1; TRBD1 matches 9 bases. Germline CDR1 and CDR2: SQVTM and ANQGSEA. V lost 8 bases and J lost 2; bases outside the gene matches: 10. This CDR3 has 15 amino acids. CDR3 bases: TGCAGCCTACGTGGGACAGGGCCTACCTACAATGAGCAGTTCTTC. As protein: CSLRGTGPTYNEQFF.

This clonotype was counted between two and nine times. The rearrangement uses TRBV6-2 or TRBV6-3 and TRBJ2-7; no clear D. V was cut by 6 bases and J by 0 bases, with 6 bases left in between. Germline loops: CDR1 MNHEY, CDR2 SVGEGT. This CDR3 is 12 amino acids long. The CDR3 is CASRQFSYEQYF. As DNA, the CDR3 is TGTGCCAGCAGGCAATTCTCCTACGAGCAGTACTTC.

This clonotype was counted between two and nine times. J is TRBJ2-1 and V is TRBV13; TRBD2 agrees at 13 bases. J was trimmed by 8 bases and V by 4 bases; bases with no gene match: 8. The CDR3 is 16 amino acids. Germline V lookup: CDR1 PRHDT, CDR2 FYEKMQ (reference sequence). The CDR3 region has the DNA TGTGCCAGCAGCTCAACGGGACTAGCGGGGCTGCATGAGCAGTTCTTC. Its protein is CASSSTGLAGLHEQFF.

This clonotype was seen a few times. The CDR3 sequence: CASSLPSGSSDTQYF. DNA of the CDR3: TGCGCCAGCAGCTTGCCTAGCGGGAGCTCAGATACGCAGTATTTT. J is TRBJ2-3 and V is TRBV5-1, with TRBD2 matching over 10 bases. This CDR3 has 15 residues. Trimming removed 1 base from V and 4 bases from J; junction bases left unmatched: 3. Germline V gives CDR1 SGHRS, CDR2 YFSETQ. Complete variable domain (other parts from reference TRBV5-1 and TRBJ2-3): KAGVTQTPRYLIKTRGQQVTLSCSPISGHRSVSWYQQTPGQGLQFLFEYFSETQRNKGNFPGRFSGRQFSNSRSEMNVSTLELGDSALYLCASSLPSGSSDTQYFGPGTRLTVL.

This clonotype appeared a few times. The chain combines TRBV13 with TRBJ2-2; maybe TRBD1 (6 bases). CDR3 length: 16 amino acids. Germline V CDR1 and CDR2: PRHDT, FYEKMQ (reference sequence). V dropped 5 bases and J dropped 1 base, with 14 bases sitting between them. The DNA for the CDR3 is TGTGCCAGCAGCGAAACAGGGTTAGGGAACACCGGGGAGCTGTTTTTT. Protein product: CASSETGLGNTGELFF.

This clonotype was detected many times. Germline is not matched at one junction end, which may reflect a read error. The rearrangement uses TRBV7-9 and TRBJ2-3, with D tentatively TRBD1 (6 bases). The CDR3 totals 14 residues. CDR1 is SEHNR and CDR2 is FQNEAQ in the germline V gene (reference sequence). For the CDR3, the DNA is TGTGCCAGCAGCTTTTCTGGGGGCACGGATACGCAGTATTTT. Its protein product is CASSFSGGTDTQYF. The full variable domain, completed using reference TRBV7-9 and TRBJ2-3, is DTGVSQNPRHKITKRGQNVTFRCDPISEHNRLYWYRQTLGQGPEFLTYFQNEAQLEKSRLLSDRFSAERPKGSFSTLEIQRTEQGDSAMYLCASSFSGGTDTQYFGPGTRLTVL.

The V call is TRBV7-8, the J call TRBJ2-5; TRBD2 matches at 8 bases. Looked up from germline, CDR1 is SGHVS and CDR2 is FQNEAQ. V shed 0 bases and J 3 bases; nucleotides not matched to a gene: 3. The CDR3 runs to 15 residues. The CDR3 nucleotides are TGTGCCAGCAGCTTAGCTAGCGGGGTAAAAGAGACCCAGTACTTC. This gives the protein CASSLASGVKETQYF.

This chain connects TRBV3-1 to TRBJ2-1; possibly TRBD1 or TRBD2 for D (5 bases each). V dropped 0 bases and J dropped 8 bases, with 14 bases sitting between them. The CDR3 runs 15 residues. CDR1 LGHDT and CDR2 YNNKEL come from the germline V gene (reference sequence). The CDR3 region is CASSQDRDLIYEQFF. The CDR3 region has the DNA TGTGCCAGCAGCCAAGATCGGGACCTGATCTATGAGCAGTTCTTC.

The V call is TRBV5-6, the J call TRBJ2-1; D possibly corresponds to TRBD2 (5 bases). The CDR3 is 12 amino acids. With 4 bases removed from V and 9 bases from J, the gap between germline ends came to 11 bases. Germline V gives CDR1 SGHDT, CDR2 YYEEEE. DNA of the CDR3: TGTGCCAGCAGCCCAGGAGGTACTGAGCAGTTCTTC. Encoded protein: CASSPGGTEQFF.